The TCR beta chain described here comes from a study of T cells in Graves' hyperthyroidism and ophthalmopathy. Lactation, pregnancy, other autoimmune disease or uncontrolled infection led to exclusion of patients. Study results and caveats: Model output signaled ophthalmopathy a median around 6.9 months ahead of onset.

It was RNA transcripts that yielded the amplified TCR beta CDR3 regions. The HTBI primer set served for first-round RT-PCR of the TCR CDR3. TCRdb analysed the multiplex PCR reads with MiXCR anew, one entry per CDR3 protein. The sample lists about 360,000 distinct CDR3 sequences, about 13% occurring once. This clonotype was observed a handful of times. The antigen is undetermined. Possible read error: a much larger clone is one base away. This receptor was obtained from a man aged 25-45 years with Graves' hyperthyroidism that later progressed to Graves' ophthalmopathy. The specimen sequenced was blood.

The CDR3 DNA reads TGTGCCAGCAGTTCCGGGACAGGGAGAGGGCGTAGTGAAGCTTTCTTT. Protein: CASSSGTGRGRSEAFF. The genes are TRBV28 and TRBJ1-1; TRBD1 matches at 9 bases. The germline CDR1 and CDR2 sequences are MDHEN and SYDVKM. V gave up 4 bases and J gave up 7 bases; unmatched junction bases: 13. The CDR3 covers 16 residues. Looking up the rest from reference TRBV28 and TRBJ1-1 gives the full variable domain: DVKVTQSSRYLVKRTGEKVFLECVQDMDHENMFWYRQDPGLGLRLIYFSYDVKMKEKGDIPEGYSVSREKKERFSLILESASTNQTSMYLCASSSGTGRGRSEAFFGQGTRLTVV.